The 31 T cell receptor beta chains reported below all come from one sample, sequenced in a study of metastatic and nonmetastatic thyroid tumors. Every patient underwent thyroid surgery untreated. TCRdb reprocessed the PCR reads using MiXCR. This table has about 18,000 clones, approximately 29% appearing once. The sequencing input was tumor tissue. Receptor source: a male donor with papillary thyroid cancer or a benign thyroid nodule (not recorded which). Some clones in this sample may be carry-over from other donors' samples.

This clone was recorded at least ten times. CDR3 sequence (DNA): TGTGCCAGCAGTTTTCTCGGGCCTGGGGCCAACGTCCTGACTTTC. This encodes CASSFLGPGANVLTF. The V and J genes are TRBV12-3 or TRBV12-4 and TRBJ2-6; D remains unclear. The V end was cut by 3 bases, the J end by 2 bases, with 8 bases between. This CDR3 comprises 15 residues.

This clone was found a few times. The chain joins TRBV6-2 or TRBV6-3 to TRBJ2-1; the D gene is possibly TRBD2 (6 bases). CDR1 and CDR2 (germline): MNHEY, SVGEGT. There are 12 residues in the CDR3. The V end lost 4 bases, the J end lost 10 bases, and 11 bases lay between the germline ends. The CDR3, as DNA: TGTGCCAGCAGTTCGTTAGCGGTCGAGCAGTTCTTC. It yields the protein CASSSLAVEQFF.

V and J are TRBV5-1 and TRBJ1-2; possible D gene TRBD1, 6 bases. CDR3 length equals 16 residues. Trimming cost V 0 bases and J 7 bases, with 19 bases left between them. In germline, CDR1 is SGHRS, CDR2 YFSETQ. CDR3 in DNA: TGCGCCAGCAGCTTGGCCGGAACAGGGTACATTGGTGGCTACACCTTC. Residues: CASSLAGTGYIGGYTF.

By proportion, this clone is medium-sized. J is TRBJ2-3 and V is TRBV7-3; perhaps TRBD1 as D (5 bases). The germline gives CDR1 SGHTA, CDR2 FQGTGA. The CDR3 spans 15 residues. Trimming pared 3 bases from V and 2 bases from J, leaving 12 bases between. The CDR3 here is CASSLTDIYTDTQYF. Here the CDR3 DNA reads TGTGCCAGCAGCTTGACAGACATATACACAGATACGCAGTATTTT.

The gene calls are TRBV19 and TRBJ1-1; 8 bases are shared with TRBD1. The length of the CDR3 is 14 residues. Unmatched junction bases numbered 9, after V lost 4 bases and J lost 8 bases. Germline V gene data show CDR1 as LNHDA and CDR2 as SQIVND (reference sequence). CDR3 protein: CASSSRDRLVEAFF. The CDR3 DNA is TGTGCCAGTAGTAGCCGGGACAGGCTTGTGGAAGCTTTCTTT.

This clone was counted between two and nine times. The V call is TRBV11-2, the J call TRBJ2-3; no clear D. V lost 3 bases and J 5 bases, leaving 9 bases between the germline ends. This CDR3 comprises 13 residues. CDR1 and CDR2 from the germline V gene are SGHAT and FQNNGV. The CDR3 reads CASSLVFLDTQYF. The CDR3 bases are TGTGCCAGCAGCTTGGTATTTTTAGATACGCAGTATTTT.

This rearrangement joins TRBV30 to TRBJ1-2; D might be TRBD1 (5 bases). The CDR3 contains 14 residues. The germline V gene has CDR1 GTSNPN and CDR2 SVGIG (reference sequence). With 2 bases removed from V and 1 base from J, the gap between germline ends came to 11 bases. The CDR3 loop is CAWSRRGGNYGYTF. The CDR3 nucleotides read TGTGCCTGGAGTCGTCGGGGCGGTAACTATGGCTACACCTTC. Full variable domain (remainder filled in from reference TRBV30 and TRBJ1-2): SQTIHQWPATLVQPVGSPLSLECTVEGTSNPNLYWYRQAAGRGLQLLFYSVGIGQISSEVPQNLSASRPQDRQFILSSKKLLLSDSGFYLCAWSRRGGNYGYTFGSGTRLTVV.

In its sample, this clone was seen a few times. The gene calls are TRBV6-6 and TRBJ2-5, with 8 bases fitting TRBD2. This CDR3 region has 14 residues. V lost 2 bases, J lost 4 bases, and 3 bases stayed unmatched. The germline V gene has CDR1 MNHNY and CDR2 SVGAGI (reference sequence). The DNA of the CDR3 is TGTGCCAGCAGTTACGGACTAGCAGGAGAGACCCAGTACTTC. Amino acids: CASSYGLAGETQYF.

This clone was recorded many times. The chain combines TRBV7-2 with TRBJ2-3; D call uncertain. Per the germline V gene, CDR1 is SGHTA and CDR2 is FQGNSA. The CDR3 is 12 amino acids. The V and J ends lost 2 bases and 3 bases respectively, with 3 bases between them. In DNA form, the CDR3 reads TGTGCCAGCAGCTTACTTACAGATACGCAGTATTTT. It codes for CASSLLTDTQYF.

This clone has just a few counts. The CDR3 spells CAWSGLGYGYTF. The CDR3 DNA reads as TGTGCCTGGAGTGGTCTGGGCTATGGCTACACCTTC. The chain couples TRBV30 to TRBJ1-2; D ambiguous. The CDR3 length is 12 residues. V lost 1 base and J 4 bases, leaving 7 bases between the germline ends. In germline, CDR1 is GTSNPN, CDR2 SVGIG (reference sequence).

Details on this clone: Other DNA variants within this sample encode the same CDR3. The chain recombines TRBV5-1 with TRBJ2-2; D is unclear. V was pared by 2 bases and J by 3 bases, with 11 bases between. Germline loops: CDR1 SGHRS, CDR2 YFSETQ. This CDR3 spans 15 amino acids. Written as DNA, the CDR3 is TGCGCCAGCAGCTTCCTGGCTGGGGACACCGGGGAGCTGTTTTTT. The encoded protein is CASSFLAGDTGELFF. Full variable domain (missing parts from reference TRBV5-1 and TRBJ2-2): KAGVTQTPRYLIKTRGQQVTLSCSPISGHRSVSWYQQTPGQGLQFLFEYFSETQRNKGNFPGRFSGRQFSNSRSEMNVSTLELGDSALYLCASSFLAGDTGELFFGEGSRLTVL.

This clone has just a few counts. The CDR3 DNA reads as TGTGCCAGCAGTGAACGTGAGGGTCCCCGCAATCAGCCCCAGCATTTT. As protein: CASSEREGPRNQPQHF. This chain links TRBV2 with TRBJ1-5; no firm D call. The germline V gene encodes CDR1 SNHLY and CDR2 FYNNEI. This CDR3 spans 16 amino acids. Trimming stripped 2 bases from V and 2 bases from J, with 13 bases between.

Regarding this clone: In this CDR3 the conserved last residue, phenylalanine or tryptophan, is missing, so a read error is likely. No DNA is shown, since the ends of the CDR3 on it are uncertain; the CDR3 is the one TCRdb lists. The gene calls are TRBV3-1 and TRBJ2-7; the table's TRBD2 call for D was not verified on the DNA. CDR1 LGHDT and CDR2 YNNKEL come from the germline V gene (reference sequence). The CDR3 totals 8 residues, both ends included. The CDR3 sequence is CASSQESG.

This clone was detected ten times or more. DNA for the CDR3: TGCGCCAGCAGCTTGGCCGTTGATACGCAGTATTTT. Its protein is CASSLAVDTQYF. The rearrangement uses TRBV5-1 and TRBJ2-3; D is ambiguous. The CDR3 spans 12 residues. V shed 0 bases and J shed 6 bases, with 5 bases lying between them. Germline V lookup: CDR1 SGHRS, CDR2 YFSETQ.

In the case of this clone: The germline gene is not matched at one end of the junction; a read error may be the cause. The rearrangement uses TRBV9 and TRBJ2-3; a weak D match, TRBD2 (6 bases). CDR3 length: 15 amino acids. The V gene's germline CDR1 is SGDLS and CDR2 YYNGEE. The CDR3 sequence is CASSPFFGGCDMQYF. DNA for the CDR3: TGTGCCAGCAGCCCCTTTTTCGGGGGTTGCGATATGCAGTATTTT.

The chain is built from TRBV5-1 and TRBJ1-4, with D perhaps matching TRBD1 (6 bases). Germline V gene sequence: CDR1 SGHRS, CDR2 YFSETQ. V lost 0 bases to trimming and J lost 7 bases, with 34 bases between them. The CDR3 is 22 residues long. CDR3 coding DNA: TGCGCCAGCAGCTTGGACGGGGGCGGTCATCCGTCCCTGATGGGCGGCGGTGAAAAACTGTTTTTT. As protein: CASSLDGGGHPSLMGGGEKLFF.

The chain recombines TRBV9 with TRBJ2-2, with 7 bases fitting TRBD2. V shed 0 bases and J 7 bases; nucleotides not matched to a gene: 3. Per germline, CDR1 SGDLS and CDR2 YYNGEE. There are 14 residues in the CDR3. CDR3 loop: CASSVVPGGGELFF. The CDR3 nucleotides read TGTGCCAGCAGCGTAGTTCCGGGAGGCGGGGAGCTGTTTTTT.

The table lists this clone with many counts. This sequence joins TRBV20-1 and TRBJ2-3, with 7 bases lining up with TRBD2. The CDR3 is 14 amino acids. Trimming took 8 bases from V and 3 from J; bases not matched to a gene: 11. Germline values: CDR1 DFQATT, CDR2 SNEGSKA (reference sequence). The DNA for the CDR3 is TGCAGTACATCTCGGAGGGGAGGGACAGATACGCAGTATTTT. It is translated as CSTSRRGGTDTQYF.

This rearrangement joins TRBV6-2 or TRBV6-3 to TRBJ2-1; possible D gene TRBD2, 6 bases. The CDR3 covers 14 residues. Germline V gene lookup returns CDR1 MNHEY and CDR2 SVGEGT. Trimming removed 5 bases at V and 4 bases at J, with 12 bases between. This chain's CDR3 is CASSRGLTYNEQFF. CDR3 coding DNA: TGTGCCAGCAGTCGAGGACTAACTTACAATGAGCAGTTCTTC.

V usage is TRBV7-2 and J usage is TRBJ2-5; a weak D match, TRBD2 (7 bases). Trimming removed 5 bases at V and 9 bases at J, with 19 bases between. CDR1 and CDR2 from the germline V gene are SGHTA and FQGNSA. This CDR3 has 14 residues. Here the CDR3 reads CASSPSRGAGAQYF. CDR3 nucleotide sequence: TGTGCCAGCAGCCCCTCCCGGGGGGCCGGGGCCCAGTACTTC.

This clone was picked up many times. The gene calls are TRBV4-1 and TRBJ1-1; D remains unclear. CDR3 length: 14 amino acids. The V and J ends lost 0 bases and 5 bases respectively, with 10 bases between them. The germline gives CDR1 MGHRA, CDR2 YSYEKL. This CDR3 is CASSQEGGVTEAFF. The CDR3 region has the DNA TGCGCCAGCAGCCAAGAGGGCGGGGTGACTGAAGCTTTCTTT.

This clone was seen only a few times. V gene TRBV28 combines with J gene TRBJ2-1; D not certain. Germline V gene sequence: CDR1 MDHEN, CDR2 SYDVKM. The CDR3 runs to 15 residues. The V and J ends lost 7 bases and 7 bases respectively, with 20 bases between them. For the CDR3, the DNA is TGTGCCAGCACCCTTGGTTTTAATAATGAGAATGAGCAGTTCTTC. It yields the protein CASTLGFNNENEQFF.

Ten or more counts support this clone. Other DNA sequences from this sample encode an identical CDR3 as well. V is TRBV18 and J is TRBJ1-1; the D is unclear. Germline V gene sequence: CDR1 KGHSH, CDR2 LQKENI. CDR3 length: 13 amino acids. Trimming shortened V by 1 base and J by 5 bases, and 8 bases separated the two germline ends. CDR3 in DNA: TGTGCCAGCTCACCACAGGGTGGGACTGAAGCTTTCTTT. Its translation is CASSPQGGTEAFF.

The genes are TRBV2 and TRBJ1-1, with a tentative D call TRBD1 (5 bases). CDR3 length: 20 residues. Germline lookup yields CDR1 SNHLY and CDR2 FYNNEI. The V end lost 1 base, the J end lost 7 bases, and 31 bases lay between the germline ends. CDR3 loop: CASSEGPPGLLETLADEAFF. The CDR3 DNA reads TGTGCCAGCAGTGAAGGCCCGCCAGGGCTCCTAGAGACGCTCGCAGATGAAGCTTTCTTT.

By share, this clone ranks as medium-sized. J is TRBJ2-7 and V is TRBV7-8; a possible D gene is TRBD2 (7 bases). Germline V gene sequence: CDR1 SGHVS, CDR2 FQNEAQ. This CDR3 comprises 16 residues. The V and J ends lost 5 bases and 1 base respectively, with 18 bases between them. The CDR3 coding sequence is TGTGCCAGCAGCGCTGGGAGGGGGGAAAATTCCTACGAGCAGTACTTC. Translated, it gives CASSAGRGENSYEQYF.

This clone was seen only a few times. The chain links TRBV6-5 to TRBJ2-1, with 9 nucleotides matching TRBD1. V shed 7 bases, J shed 7 bases, and the junction held 11 bases outside the gene matches. Germline values: CDR1 MNHEY, CDR2 SVGAGI. The CDR3 runs 15 residues. The CDR3 coding sequence is TGTGCCAGCATTTCTTCGTACAGGGGGCGGAATGAGCAGTTCTTC. It encodes CASISSYRGRNEQFF.

This clone was counted a few times. The V and J genes are TRBV5-1 and TRBJ1-6; D gene uncertain. V was shortened by 4 bases and J by 10 bases, with 9 bases between the two germline ends. This CDR3 has 12 residues. Germline values: CDR1 SGHRS, CDR2 YFSETQ. The chain's CDR3 is CASSQDRSPLHF. As DNA, the CDR3 is TGCGCCAGCAGCCAGGACCGATCACCCCTCCACTTT.

There are many counts of this clone. The CDR3 region is CASSEEGGPNTGELFF. DNA for the CDR3: TGTGCCAGCAGTGAAGAGGGGGGGCCGAACACCGGGGAGCTGTTTTTT. The chain joins TRBV2 to TRBJ2-2, with D perhaps TRBD2 (7 bases). The V and J ends lost 1 base and 0 bases respectively, with 9 bases between them. Per the germline V gene, CDR1 is SNHLY and CDR2 is FYNNEI. CDR3 size: 16 residues.

This clone is medium-sized. V and J are TRBV6-1 and TRBJ2-6; D is unclear. V was clipped by 6 bases and J by 2 bases, with 11 bases between them. Germline CDR1 is MNHNS and CDR2 is SASEGT. This CDR3 has 15 residues. The CDR3 nucleotides read TGTGCCAGCAGGCGGCCCGGTGCTGGGGCCAACGTCCTGACTTTC. Translating gives CASRRPGAGANVLTF.

This clone has more than one count but fewer than ten. This rearrangement joins TRBV2 to TRBJ2-2, with 8 bases fitting TRBD1. This CDR3 region has 15 residues. The J segment lost 7 bases and the V segment lost 2 bases, leaving 6 bases of the junction unmatched. In germline, CDR1 is SNHLY, CDR2 FYNNEI. The CDR3 protein is CASSEFQGAGGELFF. CDR3 DNA sequence: TGTGCCAGCAGTGAATTCCAGGGGGCGGGCGGGGAGCTGTTTTTT.

This chain links TRBV7-6 with TRBJ2-7; TRBD1 is a possible D gene (6 bases). Germline CDR1 is SGHVS and CDR2 is FNYEAQ. The V and J ends lost 1 base and 0 bases respectively, with 13 bases between them. The CDR3 consists of 16 residues. CDR3 residues: CASSLGGQQSSYEQYF. The CDR3 DNA reads TGTGCCAGCAGCTTAGGTGGACAGCAATCCTCCTACGAGCAGTACTTC.